One and the same sample provided the 22 T cell receptor beta chains below, sequenced in a study of T cells after posttransplantation cyclophosphamide. The table came from immunoSEQ multiplex PCR; TCRdb's copy has only in-frame clones and leaves some out. The sample has about 66,000 clones, approximately 92% seen once. Sequences were obtained from PBMCs. Source of these receptors: a woman aged 25-40 years in good health and a related stem cell transplant donor.

The chain is built from TRBV5-1 and TRBJ2-1; a weak D match, TRBD2 (6 bases). The V end lost 3 bases, the J end lost 8 bases, and 18 bases lay between the germline ends. The CDR3 is 15 amino acids. The V gene's germline CDR1 is SGHRS and CDR2 YFSETQ. CDR3: CASSWGAGPGDEQFF. CDR3 in DNA: TGCGCCAGCAGCTGGGGTGCGGGGCCCGGGGATGAGCAGTTCTTC.

A single count supports this clone. This chain links TRBV18 with TRBJ1-1; D gene unclear. Germline V gene lookup returns CDR1 KGHSH and CDR2 LQKENI. The length of the CDR3 is 13 residues. V was trimmed by 3 bases and J by 6 bases, leaving 11 bases between them. CDR3 protein: CASSPASLAEAFF. In DNA form, the CDR3 reads TGTGCCAGCTCACCCGCGAGTCTGGCTGAAGCTTTCTTT.

Here the CDR3 reads CASSATAGHEQYF. Written as DNA, the CDR3 is TGTGCCAGCAGCGCGACCGCTGGACACGAGCAGTACTTC. V is TRBV9 and J is TRBJ2-7, with D hard to call. V lost 3 bases and J 5 bases, leaving 12 bases between the germline ends. This CDR3 spans 13 amino acids. Germline assignment: CDR1 SGDLS and CDR2 YYNGEE. The full variable domain, rest sourced from reference TRBV9 and TRBJ2-7, is DSGVTQTPKHLITATGQRVTLRCSPRSGDLSVYWYQQSLDQGLQFLIQYYNGEERAKGNILERFSAQQFPDLHSELNLSSLELGDSALYFCASSATAGHEQYFGPGTRLTVT.

The rearrangement links TRBV27 to TRBJ1-2, with no clear D. The V and J ends lost 4 bases and 7 bases respectively, with 13 bases between them. Germline V lookup: CDR1 MNHEY, CDR2 SMNVEV (reference sequence). The CDR3 extends over 13 amino acids. Written as DNA, the CDR3 is TGTGCCAGCAGTTCATCGGACGGGAGTGGCTACACCTTC. Translation gives CASSSSDGSGYTF.

This clone was observed a few times. The V gene is TRBV28, the J gene TRBJ1-5; D remains unclear. CDR3 length: 12 residues. V lost 6 bases, J lost 0 bases, and 3 bases lay in between. Germline CDR1 MDHEN, CDR2 SYDVKM. CDR3 in amino acids: CASSISNQPQHF. The CDR3 DNA reads as TGTGCCAGCAGCATTAGCAATCAGCCCCAGCATTTT.

The genes are TRBV15 and TRBJ1-2; D unresolved. Trimming pared 0 bases from V and 2 bases from J, leaving 4 bases between. The CDR3 sequence is 13 residues long. Germline assignment: CDR1 LNHNV and CDR2 YYDKDF (reference sequence). The CDR3 region is CATSRDGNYGYTF. CDR3 DNA: TGTGCCACCAGCAGAGACGGGAACTATGGCTACACCTTC.

This chain uses TRBV10-3 with TRBJ2-1; perhaps TRBD2 as D (6 bases). Germline CDR1 is ENHRY and CDR2 is SYGVKD. CDR3 length equals 13 residues. Trimming removed 6 bases from V and 6 bases from J, with 12 bases in between. Here the CDR3 DNA reads TGTGCCATCAGCCCGGACGGGGGCAATGAGCAGTTCTTC. This encodes CAISPDGGNEQFF.

J is TRBJ2-7 and V is TRBV19; 9 bases fit TRBD1. Unmatched junction bases numbered 0, after V lost 1 base and J lost 2 bases. CDR3 length: 14 residues. Germline V gene lookup returns CDR1 LNHDA and CDR2 SQIVND (reference sequence). CDR3 DNA sequence: TGTGCCAGTAGTATAGGGACAGGGGCCTACGAGCAGTACTTC. Translation: CASSIGTGAYEQYF.

The chain joins TRBV5-5 to TRBJ1-5; D perhaps matches TRBD1 (5 bases). The V end lost 1 base, the J end lost 5 bases, and 13 bases lay between the germline ends. CDR1 SGHKS and CDR2 YYEKEE come from the germline V gene (reference sequence). CDR3 size: 15 residues. This CDR3 is CASSLFSGQDQPQHF. DNA of the CDR3: TGTGCCAGCAGCTTGTTTTCAGGGCAAGATCAGCCCCAGCATTTT.

The V call is TRBV2, the J call TRBJ1-1, with D possibly matching TRBD1 (5 bases). Per the germline V gene, CDR1 is SNHLY and CDR2 is FYNNEI. Trimming removed 5 bases at V and 4 bases at J, with 14 bases between. This CDR3 comprises 14 residues. The CDR3 protein is CASSLWGRGTEAFF. DNA of the CDR3: TGTGCCAGCAGTCTATGGGGTAGGGGCACTGAAGCTTTCTTT.

This rearrangement joins TRBV10-1 to TRBJ2-1; D is unclear. Deletions cut 0 bases from V and 6 bases from J, with 6 bases between. Germline V lookup: CDR1 WNHNN, CDR2 SYGVQD (reference sequence). CDR3 size: 13 residues. In DNA, the CDR3 is TGCGCCAGCAGTGAGTCAGATGTCAATGAGCAGTTCTTC. Translating it yields CASSESDVNEQFF.

The V and J genes are TRBV5-1 and TRBJ1-2, with 7 bases identical to TRBD1. With 1 base clipped from V and 3 bases from J, the junction kept 9 bases outside the gene matches. The CDR3 covers 16 residues. Germline lookup yields CDR1 SGHRS and CDR2 YFSETQ. CDR3 sequence: CASSLLRQGGDYGYTF. CDR3 coding DNA: TGCGCCAGCAGCTTGCTTAGACAGGGTGGCGACTATGGCTACACCTTC.

V is TRBV9 and J is TRBJ2-2; 9 nucleotides line up with TRBD2. The CDR3 loop spans 16 amino acids. In germline, CDR1 is SGDLS, CDR2 YYNGEE. The V gene end was trimmed by 2 bases and the J gene end by 7 bases; junction bases not matched to a gene: 9. As DNA, the CDR3 is TGTGCCAGCAGCGTTTCAGGCGGGGGGGTGGTCGGGGAGCTGTTTTTT. Amino acids: CASSVSGGGVVGELFF.

In its sample, this clone was seen once. The V call is TRBV5-1, the J call TRBJ1-5; maybe TRBD1 (5 bases). The V gene's germline CDR1 is SGHRS and CDR2 YFSETQ. This CDR3 spans 15 amino acids. Trimming cost V 0 bases and J 4 bases, with 11 bases left between them. CDR3 DNA sequence: TGCGCCAGCAGCTTGGCGAGTGGGGGGAATCAGCCCCAGCATTTT. As protein: CASSLASGGNQPQHF. Based on the CDR3 plus reference TRBV5-1 and TRBJ1-5, the full variable domain is KAGVTQTPRYLIKTRGQQVTLSCSPISGHRSVSWYQQTPGQGLQFLFEYFSETQRNKGNFPGRFSGRQFSNSRSEMNVSTLELGDSALYLCASSLASGGNQPQHFGDGTRLSIL.

The V call is TRBV29-1, the J call TRBJ2-5; 7 bases align to TRBD1. With 6 bases clipped from V and 5 bases from J, the junction kept 9 bases outside the gene matches. The CDR3 is 13 amino acids. CDR1 is SQVTM, CDR2 ANQGSEA, per germline. The CDR3 is CSVGTGARETQYF. The CDR3 nucleotides read TGCAGCGTCGGAACAGGGGCGAGGGAGACCCAGTACTTC.

This clone was observed a handful of times. The genes are TRBV5-1 and TRBJ1-1, with 8 bases identical to TRBD1. J was trimmed by 0 bases and V by 0 bases; bases with no gene match: 1. Germline V lookup: CDR1 SGHRS, CDR2 YFSETQ. The CDR3 length is 15 residues. The CDR3 DNA is TGCGCCAGCAGCTTGGGACAGGGGATGAACACTGAAGCTTTCTTT. Its translation: CASSLGQGMNTEAFF.

The rearrangement links TRBV5-5 to TRBJ2-2; tentatively, D is TRBD2 (5 bases). There are 18 residues in the CDR3. Germline CDR1 SGHKS, CDR2 YYEKEE (reference sequence). The V end lost 1 base, the J end lost 4 bases, and 20 bases lay between the germline ends. Written as DNA, the CDR3 is TGTGCCAGCAGCTTGTTCGTCGGTGAGACGAGCGGCACCGGGGAGCTGTTTTTT. Protein product: CASSLFVGETSGTGELFF.

The chain is built from TRBV5-1 and TRBJ1-2; D not resolved. Looked up from germline, CDR1 is SGHRS and CDR2 is YFSETQ. The length of the CDR3 is 15 residues. Trimming took 1 base from V and 2 from J, leaving 12 bases between them. The CDR3, as DNA: TGCGCCAGCAGCTTGCGGACCAACACGAACTATGGCTACACCTTC. It encodes CASSLRTNTNYGYTF.

The chain has TRBV23-1 and TRBJ1-5; 7 bases fit TRBD1. TRBV23-1 counts as an open reading frame of uncertain function. V was clipped by 0 bases and J by 0 bases; unmatched bases: 11. The CDR3 has 19 residues. CDR3 sequence: CASSQSGPTGDSSNQPQHF. In DNA, the CDR3 is TGCGCCAGCAGTCAATCGGGCCCTACTGGGGACAGTAGCAATCAGCCCCAGCATTTT.

V and J are TRBV15 and TRBJ1-5, with no clear D. Germline V gene lookup returns CDR1 LNHNV and CDR2 YYDKDF (reference sequence). The CDR3 runs to 13 residues. V gave up 0 bases and J gave up 4 bases, with 4 bases separating them. This CDR3 is CATSRDYNQPQHF. CDR3 nucleotide sequence: TGTGCCACCAGCAGAGATTATAATCAGCCCCAGCATTTT.

This sequence joins TRBV7-8 and TRBJ1-3; D perhaps matches TRBD1 (6 bases). The CDR3 is 15 amino acids. Germline V CDR1 and CDR2: SGHVS, FQNEAQ. Trimming stripped 4 bases from V and 4 bases from J, with 14 bases between. This CDR3 reads CASSWSGARGNTIYF. The CDR3 bases are TGTGCCAGCAGCTGGTCGGGGGCGAGGGGAAACACCATATATTTT.

This clone occurred a few times. The CDR3 is CASSEKGTLDTQYF. The CDR3 nucleotides read TGTGCCAGCAGTGAGAAGGGAACCCTAGATACGCAGTATTTT. The chain employs TRBV2 and TRBJ2-3; D not resolved. Trimming took 3 bases from V and 5 from J, leaving 12 bases between them. Looked up from germline, CDR1 is SNHLY and CDR2 is FYNNEI. The CDR3 is 14 residues long.